The present T cell receptor beta chain was sequenced within a study of T cell responses to AZD1222 COVID-19 vaccine. In the case of this clone: Its antigen is unknown.

Study-wide results and limits: Baseline serostatus was positive in only six AZD1222 recipients.

Repertoires were generated with immunoSEQ multiplex PCR, while TCRdb's copy carries only in-frame clones and drops some. The table includes about 75,000 clones, more than 70% detected once. In germline, CDR1 is SGHRS, CDR2 YFSETQ. Unmatched junction bases numbered 8, after V lost 4 bases and J lost 5 bases. CDR3 length: 14 amino acids. The sequencing here drew on peripheral blood, taken 28 days after the second dose of the MenACWY control vaccine. The chain has TRBV5-1 and TRBJ2-7; TRBD1 aligns across 8 bases. The source is an adult who received the MenACWY meningococcal vaccine as a control. The CDR3 region is CASSARTGPNEQYF. The DNA of the CDR3 is TGCGCCAGCAGCGCCAGGACAGGGCCAAACGAGCAGTACTTC.